Listed here are 30 T cell receptor beta chains from one sample, sequenced in a study of cytotoxic CD8 clonotypes in ibrutinib-treated CLL. TCRdb keeps only in-frame clones here, not all; method: immunoSEQ multiplex PCR. The sample lists 330,000 or so clones, 67% occurring once. Here the sequenced sample was PBMCs, taken after 36 months of ibrutinib treatment. The receptors originated from a human donor with chronic lymphocytic leukemia.

The sample holds one count of this clone. Other DNA sequences in this specimen translate into the identical CDR3. J is TRBJ2-1 and V is TRBV7-2; D unresolved. Germline assignment: CDR1 SGHTA and CDR2 FQGNSA. V lost 3 bases and J 6 bases, leaving 3 bases between the germline ends. The CDR3 loop spans 11 amino acids. The CDR3, as DNA: TGTGCCAGCAGCTTTTCCAATGAGCAGTTCTTC. This translates into CASSFSNEQFF.

In this sample, this clone turned up once. The CDR3 DNA reads as TGTGCCAGCAGCCAAGAGAACACCGGGGAGCTGTTTTTT. Translation gives CASSQENTGELFF. The V gene is TRBV4-2, the J gene TRBJ2-2; unclear D gene. With 0 bases removed from V and 1 base from J, the gap between germline ends came to 0 bases. The CDR3 runs to 13 residues. Germline lookup yields CDR1 LGHNA and CDR2 YNFKEQ.

This clone was picked up one time. This sequence joins TRBV7-2 and TRBJ2-1; D unclear. V was clipped by 6 bases and J by 4 bases, with 4 bases between them. The CDR3 loop spans 11 amino acids. Per the germline V gene, CDR1 is SGHTA and CDR2 is FQGNSA. CDR3 amino acids: CASSRYNEQFF. The CDR3 nucleotides read TGTGCCAGCAGTCGTTACAATGAGCAGTTCTTC. The complete variable domain, with remaining parts taken from reference TRBV7-2 and TRBJ2-1, reads GAGVSQSPSNKVTEKGKDVELRCDPISGHTALYWYRQSLGQGLEFLIYFQGNSAPDKSGLPSDRFSAERTGGSVSTLTIQRTQQEDSAVYLCASSRYNEQFFGPGTRLTVL.

The chain links TRBV27 to TRBJ2-1, with 9 nucleotides matching TRBD1. This CDR3 is 17 amino acids long. The trim removed 3 bases at V and 6 bases at J, leaving 12 bases unmatched. Germline V gives CDR1 MNHEY, CDR2 SMNVEV (reference sequence). CDR3 DNA sequence: TGTGCCAGCAGTTTGATGTGGGGGACAGGGTCACTCAATGAGCAGTTCTTC. Its translation: CASSLMWGTGSLNEQFF.

This chain joins TRBV27 and TRBJ2-7; D perhaps matches TRBD2 (5 bases). V was cut by 3 bases and J by 6 bases, with 9 bases left in between. The CDR3 spans 12 residues. Germline V lookup: CDR1 MNHEY, CDR2 SMNVEV (reference sequence). Written as DNA, the CDR3 is TGTGCCAGCAGTTTTCTAGCCCGCGAGCAGTACTTC. Protein product: CASSFLAREQYF.

V and J are TRBV5-1 and TRBJ1-1, with 7 nucleotides matching TRBD1. In germline, CDR1 is SGHRS, CDR2 YFSETQ. The CDR3 loop spans 14 amino acids. The junction had 3 bases not matched to a gene; V was cut back by 4 bases and J by 0 bases. DNA for the CDR3: TGCGCCAGCAGCGCGGGACAGTTGAACACTGAAGCTTTCTTT. Amino acid sequence: CASSAGQLNTEAFF.

The V gene is TRBV11-2, the J gene TRBJ2-3; 7 bases match TRBD2. Looked up from germline, CDR1 is SGHAT and CDR2 is FQNNGV. The trim removed 4 bases at V and 2 bases at J, leaving 15 bases unmatched. CDR3 length equals 18 residues. In nucleotides, the CDR3 is TGTGCCAGCAGCTCCCCCCACCCAGGGAGGGGCTACACAGATACGCAGTATTTT. This translates into CASSSPHPGRGYTDTQYF.

This clone was seen a handful of times. The chain uses TRBV27 and TRBJ2-1, with TRBD1 as a possible D gene (6 bases). Germline assignment: CDR1 MNHEY and CDR2 SMNVEV (reference sequence). The germline V and J ends were trimmed by 0 bases and 7 bases, with 16 bases remaining between them. The CDR3 loop spans 16 amino acids. In nucleotides, the CDR3 is TGTGCCAGCAGTTTATCGGGGGCTAGAAATTGGAATGAGCAGTTCTTC. It encodes CASSLSGARNWNEQFF.

This clone has a single count. V gene TRBV25-1 combines with J gene TRBJ2-7, with D perhaps being TRBD1 or TRBD2 (5 bases each). CDR3 size: 14 residues. Trimming cost V 2 bases and J 2 bases, with 10 bases left between them. Germline V gene data show CDR1 as MGHDK and CDR2 as SYGVNS. The CDR3 spells CASSEPGAPYEQYF. Here the CDR3 DNA reads TGTGCCAGCAGTGAACCCGGGGCCCCCTACGAGCAGTACTTC.

The chain joins TRBV10-3 to TRBJ2-3; TRBD1 matches 7 bases. CDR1 is ENHRY and CDR2 is SYGVKD in the germline V gene. The CDR3 has 14 residues. J lost 1 base, V lost 7 bases, and 5 bases had no gene match. CDR3 nucleotide sequence: TGTGCCATCAAGGGGGCGAGGGGCACAGATACGCAGTATTTT. This gives the protein CAIKGARGTDTQYF.

V and J are TRBV5-1 and TRBJ2-3; D call uncertain. Trimming cost V 2 bases and J 0 bases, with 10 bases left between them. This CDR3 contains 15 residues. CDR1 and CDR2 from the germline V gene are SGHRS and YFSETQ. CDR3 protein: CASSFEIPSTDTQYF. CDR3 DNA: TGCGCCAGCAGCTTTGAGATCCCTAGCACAGATACGCAGTATTTT.

The rearrangement joins TRBV18 to TRBJ1-6, with D possibly being TRBD1 (5 bases). Germline V gives CDR1 KGHSH, CDR2 LQKENI. The CDR3 is 18 amino acids. V was clipped by 3 bases and J by 0 bases, with 15 bases between them. CDR3 nucleotides: TGTGCCAGCTCACCCGTGGACATCCAGAGCTCCTATAATTCACCCCTCCACTTT. Its protein is CASSPVDIQSSYNSPLHF.

CDR3 coding DNA: TGCGCCAGCAGCTCTGAACCGGGACACTACAATGAGCAGTTCTTC. Amino acid sequence: CASSSEPGHYNEQFF. The V and J genes are TRBV5-1 and TRBJ2-1, with D possibly being TRBD1 (6 bases). The CDR3 is 15 amino acids. Per germline, CDR1 SGHRS and CDR2 YFSETQ. Trimming removed 3 bases at V and 3 bases at J, with 13 bases between.

The gene calls are TRBV19 and TRBJ1-3; TRBD1 is a possible D gene (5 bases). The V end lost 3 bases, the J end lost 5 bases, and 11 bases lay between the germline ends. CDR1 is LNHDA and CDR2 is SQIVND in the germline V gene (reference sequence). CDR3 length equals 14 residues. CDR3 sequence: CASSIRDGRNTIYF. CDR3 bases: TGTGCCAGTAGTATCCGGGACGGCAGAAACACCATATATTTT. Together with reference TRBV19 and TRBJ1-3, the CDR3 gives the full variable domain: DGGITQSPKYLFRKEGQNVTLSCEQNLNHDAMYWYRQDPGQGLRLIYYSQIVNDFQKGDIAEGYSVSREKKESFPLTVTSAQKNPTAFYLCASSIRDGRNTIYFGEGSWLTVV.

The chain employs TRBV5-5 and TRBJ2-3; D remains unclear. Germline V lookup: CDR1 SGHKS, CDR2 YYEKEE (reference sequence). This CDR3 contains 15 residues. V lost 0 bases and J lost 1, with 9 bases in between. The CDR3 bases are TGTGCCAGCAGCTTGGCATCTTTTGGCACAGATACGCAGTATTTT. Its translation: CASSLASFGTDTQYF.

The chain links TRBV18 to TRBJ1-5; a possible D gene is TRBD1 (6 bases). The ends were cut back, 0 bases at V and 7 bases at J, with 10 bases in the middle. The CDR3 contains 14 residues. Germline CDR1 is KGHSH and CDR2 is LQKENI. CDR3 region: CASSPPGAVQPQHF. The CDR3, as DNA: TGTGCCAGCTCACCACCGGGGGCGGTGCAGCCCCAGCATTTT.

This chain joins TRBV29-1 and TRBJ2-6; 9 nucleotides line up with TRBD2. This CDR3 has 15 amino acids. Germline trimming cut 5 bases from V and 3 bases from J; bases unmatched to any gene: 5. In germline, CDR1 is SQVTM, CDR2 ANQGSEA. CDR3 sequence (DNA): TGCAGCGTTAACGAAGCGGGAGGTGGGGCCAACGTCCTGACTTTC. It codes for CSVNEAGGGANVLTF. Supplemented by reference TRBV29-1 and TRBJ2-6, the full variable domain reads SAVISQKPSRDICQRGTSLTIQCQVDSQVTMMFWYRQQPGQSLTLIATANQGSEATYESGFVIDKFPISRPNLTFSTLTVSNMSPEDSSIYLCSVNEAGGGANVLTFGAGSRLTVL.

The table lists this clone with a count of one. J is TRBJ1-2 and V is TRBV18; 10 bases align to TRBD1. The CDR3 extends over 15 amino acids. V was pared by 3 bases and J by 4 bases, with 5 bases of the junction left unmatched. The germline V gene encodes CDR1 KGHSH and CDR2 LQKENI. The CDR3 bases are TGTGCCAGCTCACCCCTGGACAGGGGGGGCTATGGCTACACCTTC. Encoded protein: CASSPLDRGGYGYTF.

CDR3 amino acids: CASSWGTSGSYEQYF. The DNA for the CDR3 is TGTGCCAGCAGTTGGGGGACTAGCGGTTCCTACGAGCAGTACTTC. J is TRBJ2-7 and V is TRBV6-6, with 11 bases fitting TRBD2. V dropped 4 bases and J dropped 1; count of bases not matched to a gene: 3. Per the germline V gene, CDR1 is MNHNY and CDR2 is SVGAGI (reference sequence). The CDR3 is 15 amino acids.

This clone has just a few counts. This chain uses TRBV6-5 with TRBJ2-2; D ambiguous. CDR1 is MNHEY, CDR2 SVGAGI, per germline. Trimming cost V 4 bases and J 7 bases, with 10 bases left between them. This CDR3 is built from 13 residues. As DNA, the CDR3 is TGTGCCAGCAGTTCGATGGGATTCGGGGAGCTGTTTTTT. Protein product: CASSSMGFGELFF.

The rearrangement links TRBV7-6 to TRBJ2-7, with 14 nucleotides matching TRBD2. CDR3 length: 16 residues. Looked up from germline, CDR1 is SGHVS and CDR2 is FNYEAQ. Losses at the gene ends were 5 bases for V and 9 bases for J; bases not matched to a gene: 12. The CDR3 region is CASSTIPVGLAGVQYF. The CDR3 bases are TGTGCCAGCAGCACCATCCCAGTGGGACTAGCGGGAGTGCAGTACTTC.

J is TRBJ2-7 and V is TRBV9, with D possibly being TRBD2 (5 bases). Germline assignment: CDR1 SGDLS and CDR2 YYNGEE. The CDR3 spans 13 residues. The V gene lost 0 bases and the J gene lost 6 bases, with 10 bases spanning the gap. The CDR3 protein is CASSVAPGSEQYF. The CDR3 nucleotides read TGTGCCAGCAGCGTAGCGCCGGGGTCCGAGCAGTACTTC.

V gene TRBV7-9 combines with J gene TRBJ2-3; unclear D gene. Germline V CDR1 and CDR2: SEHNR, FQNEAQ (reference sequence). This CDR3 is built from 13 residues. The V end lost 4 bases, the J end lost 3 bases, and 8 bases lay between the germline ends. This CDR3 reads CASSSQLTDTQYF. The CDR3 DNA follows: TGTGCCAGCAGCTCGCAACTAACAGATACGCAGTATTTT.

The chain carries TRBV7-6 and TRBJ2-1; 7 nucleotides agree with TRBD1. Germline CDR1 SGHVS, CDR2 FNYEAQ. Trimming at V came to 4 bases and at J to 10 bases, leaving 7 bases not matched to a gene. This CDR3 region has 13 residues. The CDR3 nucleotides are TGTGCCAGCAGCTATGAAGGGACAGCAGAGCAGTTCTTC. Translated, it gives CASSYEGTAEQFF.

The V call is TRBV4-1, the J call TRBJ2-7; D gene ambiguous. Between the trimmed V and J ends, which lost 0 bases and 7 bases, there was a span of 13 bases. Germline lookup yields CDR1 MGHRA and CDR2 YSYEKL. The CDR3 runs 14 residues. This CDR3 reads CASSQEKPGSEQYF. The CDR3 nucleotides read TGCGCCAGCAGCCAAGAAAAACCAGGTTCGGAGCAGTACTTC.

The CDR3 nucleotides read TGTGCCATCCACCGGGGAAGTCTCTATGGCTACACCTTC. Translating gives CAIHRGSLYGYTF. The V call is TRBV10-3, the J call TRBJ1-2; no firm D call. Trimming took off 8 bases at V and 4 bases at J, with 14 bases between the two ends. The germline CDR1 and CDR2 sequences are ENHRY and SYGVKD. This CDR3 spans 13 amino acids.

This clone was seen a few times. The V call is TRBV5-1, the J call TRBJ2-7; D is ambiguous. This CDR3 region has 13 residues. Trimming removed 2 bases at V and 4 bases at J, with 10 bases between. Germline V gene lookup returns CDR1 SGHRS and CDR2 YFSETQ. The DNA of the CDR3 is TGCGCCAGCAGCTTTACCTTGGGTTACGAGCAGTACTTC. Protein sequence: CASSFTLGYEQYF.

This clone was found a few times. The rearrangement uses TRBV4-3 and TRBJ2-7; 8 bases fit TRBD2. CDR3 length: 15 amino acids. Germline trimming cut 0 bases from V and 1 base from J; bases unmatched to any gene: 2. Germline V gene lookup returns CDR1 LGHNA and CDR2 YSLEER. The CDR3 nucleotides are TGCGCCAGCAGCCAAGACGGGAGGGAGTCCTACGAGCAGTACTTC. Amino acid sequence: CASSQDGRESYEQYF.

This clone appeared a few times. The chain recombines TRBV2 with TRBJ1-2; possibly TRBD1 for D (5 bases). Germline CDR1 and CDR2: SNHLY and FYNNEI. Trimming shortened V by 4 bases and J by 4 bases, and 16 bases separated the two germline ends. The CDR3 has 15 residues. CDR3 sequence (DNA): TGTGCCAGCAGTGGGGCCGGGACCCAGGGCTATGGCTACACCTTC. This translates into CASSGAGTQGYGYTF.

The V call is TRBV5-1, the J call TRBJ1-1; TRBD1 is a possible D gene (5 bases). The CDR3 runs 15 residues. With 4 bases removed from V and 0 bases from J, the gap between germline ends came to 13 bases. The germline gives CDR1 SGHRS, CDR2 YFSETQ. CDR3 sequence reads: CASSRSGNMNTEAFF. For the CDR3, the DNA is TGCGCCAGCAGCAGATCAGGGAACATGAACACTGAAGCTTTCTTT.